The 10 T cell receptor beta chains given below trace back to one sample, sequenced in a study of blood T cell repertoires in COVID-19. Method: immunoSEQ multiplex PCR; TCRdb's copy keeps in-frame clones and lacks some. The sample holds approximately 210,000 clones, 82% seen once. The source material was PBMCs or T cells enriched from blood (not recorded which). Receptors were obtained from a man aged 40-49 years who had recovered from COVID-19.

The chain uses TRBV7-3 and TRBJ2-2; 11 bases line up with TRBD1. This CDR3 region has 17 residues. CDR1 is SGHTA, CDR2 FQGTGA, per germline. V lost 3 bases and J lost 0; bases outside the gene matches: 3. The CDR3 DNA sequence: TGTGCCAGCAGCTTGGGACAGGGGGACGCGAACACCGGGGAGCTGTTTTTT. Residues: CASSLGQGDANTGELFF.

The rearrangement links TRBV6-5 to TRBJ2-1, with 7 bases matching TRBD1. CDR1 is MNHEY, CDR2 SVGAGI, per germline. The junction had 4 bases not matched to a gene; V was cut back by 6 bases and J by 5 bases. This CDR3 contains 13 residues. The CDR3 spells CASRTTGDNEQFF. Written as DNA, the CDR3 is TGTGCCAGCAGGACTACAGGGGACAATGAGCAGTTCTTC.

This chain connects TRBV27 to TRBJ2-7; 9 nucleotides agree with TRBD1. The V and J ends lost 2 bases and 4 bases, in that order; junction bases with no gene match: 15. The germline CDR1 and CDR2 sequences are MNHEY and SMNVEV (reference sequence). This CDR3 contains 18 residues. The CDR3 loop reads CASSLNPPTGGVEYEQYV. In nucleotides, the CDR3 is TGTGCCAGCAGTTTAAACCCCCCTACAGGGGGCGTCGAGTACGAGCAGTACGTC.

The V and J genes are TRBV7-3 and TRBJ2-1; no clear D gene. The CDR3 spans 15 residues. CDR1 and CDR2 (germline): SGHTA, FQGTGA. Between the trimmed V and J ends, which lost 2 bases and 2 bases, there was a span of 10 bases. CDR3 protein: CASSLVLTAYNEQFF. CDR3 DNA: TGTGCCAGCAGCTTAGTGTTAACTGCCTACAATGAGCAGTTCTTC.

The chain employs TRBV28 and TRBJ1-5, with D tentatively TRBD1 (5 bases). The CDR3 is 15 amino acids. V lost 8 bases and J lost 0, with 14 bases in between. Germline V gene data show CDR1 as MDHEN and CDR2 as SYDVKM. Here the CDR3 reads CASSNGQGSNQPQHF. In DNA form, the CDR3 reads TGTGCCAGCTCCAACGGCCAGGGTAGCAATCAGCCCCAGCATTTT.

This chain links TRBV3-1 (or the pseudogene TRBV3-2) with TRBJ1-1; possible D gene TRBD1, 6 bases. The ends were cut back, 3 bases at V and 4 bases at J, with 12 bases in the middle. This CDR3 is built from 14 residues. Germline CDR1 reads LGHDT; CDR2 reads YNNKEL (reference sequence). CDR3 nucleotide sequence: TGTGCCAGCAGCCATTCGCAGGGGAGCACTGAAGCTTTCTTT. Its translation is CASSHSQGSTEAFF.

This chain joins TRBV7-9 and TRBJ2-3; 7 bases match TRBD1. J gave up 1 base and V 1 base, and 2 bases lay outside the gene matches. In germline, CDR1 is SEHNR, CDR2 FQNEAQ (reference sequence). The CDR3 spans 15 residues. The CDR3 DNA is TGTGCCAGCAGCTTAGGGGACAGACGCACAGATACGCAGTATTTT. The encoded protein is CASSLGDRRTDTQYF. The variable domain in full, with the rest retrieved from reference TRBV7-9 and TRBJ2-3, is DTGVSQNPRHKITKRGQNVTFRCDPISEHNRLYWYRQTLGQGPEFLTYFQNEAQLEKSRLLSDRFSAERPKGSFSTLEIQRTEQGDSAMYLCASSLGDRRTDTQYFGPGTRLTVL.

The V and J genes are TRBV9 and TRBJ1-2, with a weak D call TRBD1 (6 bases). From germline, CDR1 is SGDLS and CDR2 YYNGEE. V was trimmed by 3 bases and J by 0 bases, leaving 12 bases between them. CDR3 length: 15 amino acids. CDR3 sequence (DNA): TGTGCCAGCAGCGCGAGGGGGGGAGCTAACTATGGCTACACCTTC. Protein sequence: CASSARGGANYGYTF.

The chain carries TRBV19 and TRBJ1-6; D might be TRBD1 (6 bases). Trimming removed 6 bases at V and 7 bases at J, with 16 bases between. The CDR3 is 15 residues long. Germline V gives CDR1 LNHDA, CDR2 SQIVND (reference sequence). The CDR3 spells CASRLSGASNSPLHF. The CDR3 bases are TGTGCCAGTAGATTATCAGGGGCCTCCAATTCACCCCTCCACTTT.

J is TRBJ1-1 and V is TRBV2; D is unclear. The CDR3 loop spans 15 amino acids. Germline CDR1 SNHLY, CDR2 FYNNEI. Trimming removed 6 bases from V and 1 base from J, with 15 bases in between. The CDR3 bases are TGTGCCAGCAGCCCTCGGGGATCCGAGAACACTGAAGCTTTCTTT. It translates to CASSPRGSENTEAFF.